This TCR beta chain was documented in a study of T-cell memory formation after mild COVID-19. Overall study findings and caveats: Contracting CD4+ clones sat mainly in CM and EM; CD8+ in EMRA.

Comment on this clonotype: As yet, its antigen is unknown.

5'RACE primed from the constant segment yielded TCR alpha and TCR beta cDNA libraries bearing sample barcodes and UMIs. MiXCR was run by TCRdb on the 5' RACE reads, yielding one entry per CDR3 protein. The sample consists of roughly 280,000 distinct CDR3 sequences, roughly 17% of them appearing once. Sequencing was performed on PBMCs or a T cell subset sorted from them (not recorded which). This receptor was identified in a man aged 18 to 35 who had mild COVID-19 (a few samples of this study predate the infection). Cell type and time point are not known.

The CDR3 DNA is TGTGCCAGCAGTTTTGGGGGGGCGTACGAGCAGTACTTC. Translating gives CASSFGGAYEQYF. The rearrangement links TRBV12-3 or TRBV12-4 to TRBJ2-7, with D possibly TRBD2 on 7 matching bases. This CDR3 has 13 residues. V lost 3 bases and J lost 4, with 10 bases in between.